This record looks at one T cell receptor beta chain sequence and its context. The source of the sample is a study of blood T cell repertoires in COVID-19. Overall study: The United States, Italy and Spain were the sources of the acute and convalescent COVID-19 samples. Sample material is recorded as cDNA or gDNA derived from T cells, B-cell-depleted T cells, or PBMCs.

How the authors handled the data: Reference gene primer amplification gave nucleated cell count estimates. The repertoire was sequenced with immunoSEQ multiplex PCR; TCRdb's copy has only in-frame clones and lacks some. For V, J and clone size, that table is used; D and trimming come from the DNA. This sample has 60,000 to 85,000 clones, with about 83% found just once. Germline-derived CDR1 and CDR2 are LGHDT and YNNKEL (reference sequence). V lost 3 bases and J 10 bases, leaving 22 bases between the germline ends. CDR3 size: 17 residues. This sequence originates from a man aged 65-85 years with acute or convalescent COVID-19. Sequencing input: peripheral blood. V gene TRBV3-1 (or the pseudogene TRBV3-2) combines with J gene TRBJ1-6; a weak D match, TRBD1 (6 bases). In nucleotides, the CDR3 is TGTGCCAGCAGCCATCACCCGCCCCGGGGGGCGGAGTCACCCCTCCACTTT. It encodes CASSHHPPRGAESPLHF.